Shown below are 3 T cell receptor beta chains from a single sample sequenced in a study of CD8+CD57+ T cells in acquired aplastic anemia. Patients included in sequencing had previously demonstrated CD8+CD57+ cell expansion by flow cytometry. The template for TCR beta VDJ and CDR3 sequence profiling was genomic DNA. TCRdb processed the reads anew with MiXCR; each CDR3 protein has one entry. The data contain approximately 470,000 distinct CDR3 sequences, roughly 34% of them singletons. The sample was sorted CD4+, CD8+, or CD8+CD57+ T cells (not recorded which) from PBMCs. These receptors were collected from a human donor with aplastic anemia.

Concerning this clonotype: A read error may account for a junction end that differs from germline. V gene TRBV7-6 combines with J gene TRBJ2-3; TRBD2 matches at 10 bases. The CDR3 sequence is 19 residues long. Germline V gives CDR1 SGHVS, CDR2 FNYEAQ. CDR3 coding DNA: TGTGCTAGCAGTTCCCTTCCGTGGACTAGCGGCTCTAGCACAGATACGCAGTATTTT. This translates into CASSSLPWTSGSSTDTQYF.

As to this clonotype: At one of its ends the junction is not consistent with the germline gene, which may arise from a read error. This chain joins TRBV2 and TRBJ1-6; the match to TRBD1 covers 9 bases. The CDR3 has 14 amino acids. Germline V gene sequence: CDR1 SNHLY, CDR2 FYNNEI. The CDR3 is CANSLQGAGSPLHF. CDR3 nucleotides: TGTGCCAACAGTCTACAGGGGGCAGGTTCACCCCTCCACTTT.

This clonotype was counted many times. The chain uses TRBV7-2 and TRBJ1-1; D gene unclear. Germline V gene lookup returns CDR1 SGHTA and CDR2 FQGNSA. This CDR3 comprises 11 residues. Trimming cost V 3 bases and J 7 bases, with 6 bases left between them. CDR3 DNA: TGTGCCAGCAGCTTTCAATATGAAGCTTTCTTT. It codes for CASSFQYEAFF.